This is a list of T cell receptor beta chains from one sample in a study of blood T cell repertoires in COVID-19. Sequenced by immunoSEQ multiplex PCR; TCRdb stores in-frame clones only, minus some. The repertoire holds some 200,000 clones, approximately 85% seen once, with 2% to 3% in the top ten. The sequenced sample consisted of peripheral blood. All receptors come from a woman aged 70 to 79 with COVID-19, enrolled during active disease. Both conserved end residues are part of each CDR3. A D gene is named only where the DNA matches it firmly. Expanded clones are given a class, and other clones once, few, many or no size at all.

15	once	TRBV4-2	-	TRBJ2-7	CASSQAGVGPDEQYF	TGTGCCAGCAGCCAAGCAGGTGTGGGGCCGGACGAGCAGTACTTC
20	-	TRBV19	-	TRBJ1-1	CASSILAVFVGPNMNTEAFF	TGTGCCAGTAGTATACTAGCTGTCTTTGTTGGACCTAATATGAACACTGAAGCTTTCTTT
12	-	TRBV6-5	-	TRBJ2-3	CASLSGMDTQYF	TGTGCCAGCTTATCCGGGATGGATACGCAGTATTTT
17	once	TRBV10-1	-	TRBJ2-1	CASSDFVLPSSYNEQFF	TGCGCCAGCAGTGATTTTGTCCTCCCGAGCTCCTACAATGAGCAGTTCTTC
15	-	TRBV6-2/TRBV6-3	TRBD2	TRBJ2-5	CASSSSLGRGETQYF	TGTGCCAGCAGTTCCTCTTTGGGGCGGGGGGAGACCCAGTACTTC
16	-	TRBV11-2	TRBD2	TRBJ2-1	CASSLDHSGPWDEQFF	TGTGCCAGCAGCTTAGACCATAGCGGGCCATGGGATGAGCAGTTCTTC
16	few	TRBV11-2	-	TRBJ1-6	CASSMETGSYNSPLHF	TGTGCCAGCAGCATGGAGACCGGGTCTTATAATTCACCCCTCCACTTT
14	once	TRBV19	-	TRBJ1-4	CASTFLATNEKLFF	TGTGCCAGTACCTTCCTTGCAACTAATGAAAAACTGTTTTTT
17	-	TRBV5-6	-	TRBJ2-7	CASSLVRSGSYSYEQYF	TGTGCCAGCAGCTTGGTTCGGTCAGGCTCCTACTCCTACGAGCAGTACTTC
14	once	TRBV9	TRBD1	TRBJ2-7	CASSAGTGVHEQYF	TGTGCCAGCAGCGCCGGGACAGGAGTCCACGAGCAGTACTTC
15	-	TRBV7-6	-	TRBJ1-5	CASSLQSNSNQPQHF	TGTGCCAGCAGCTTACAATCTAATAGCAATCAGCCCCAGCATTTT
15	-	TRBV7-3	TRBD2	TRBJ2-5	CASSLNAGGPETQYF	TGTGCCAGCAGCTTAAACGCGGGAGGGCCGGAGACCCAGTACTTC
14	-	TRBV7-6	-	TRBJ2-1	CASSLSHSVDEQFF	TGTGCCAGCAGCTTATCCCATAGCGTCGATGAGCAGTTCTTC
14	-	TRBV9	-	TRBJ2-4	CASSGVSAKNIQYF	TGTGCCAGCAGCGGAGTTTCAGCCAAAAACATTCAGTACTTC
15	-	TRBV2	TRBD2	TRBJ2-7	CASGNREASAGEQYF	TGTGCCAGCGGGAATCGGGAGGCCTCCGCCGGGGAGCAGTACTTC
13	-	TRBV18	TRBD1	TRBJ1-5	CASSPEGAQPQHF	TGTGCCAGCTCCCCTGAGGGGGCTCAGCCCCAGCATTTT
15	once	TRBV18	TRBD1	TRBJ1-1	CASSLGTGTNTEAFF	TGTGCCAGCTCACTCGGGACAGGAACGAACACTGAAGCTTTCTTT
16	-	TRBV3-1/TRBV3-2	TRBD1	TRBJ2-7	CASSQDWDRGSDEQYF	TGTGCCAGCAGCCAAGATTGGGACAGGGGATCGGACGAGCAGTACTTC
16	-	TRBV12-5	TRBD2	TRBJ2-7	CASGFMTSGGSYEQYF	TGTGCTAGTGGTTTCATGACTAGCGGAGGGTCCTACGAGCAGTACTTC
14	-	TRBV3-1/TRBV3-2	-	TRBJ1-3	CASSLRTSGNTIYF	TGTGCCAGCAGCCTTCGGACATCTGGAAACACCATATATTTT
13	-	TRBV20-1	TRBD2	TRBJ2-1	CSASTSGHNEQFF	TGCAGTGCTAGTACTAGCGGTCACAATGAGCAGTTCTTC
15	-	TRBV2	-	TRBJ2-2	CASVRRGGRTGELFF	TGTGCCAGCGTACGGCGGGGAGGTCGGACCGGGGAGCTGTTTTTT
14	-	TRBV5-1	TRBD1	TRBJ1-2	CASSLGQVLYGYTF	TGCGCCAGCAGCCTAGGACAGGTCCTCTATGGCTACACCTTC
15	-	TRBV5-1	-	TRBJ1-6	CASSLGEGGRSPLHF	TGCGCCAGCAGCTTGGGTGAGGGAGGGAGGTCACCCCTCCACTTT
16	-	TRBV7-3	-	TRBJ2-6	CASSPSLRSGANVLTF	TGTGCCAGCAGCCCTTCCCTCCGCTCTGGGGCCAACGTCCTGACTTTC
14	-	TRBV29-1	-	TRBJ1-5	CSVAVEGGDQPQHF	TGCAGCGTTGCGGTTGAGGGAGGTGATCAGCCCCAGCATTTT
12	-	TRBV15	TRBD1	TRBJ1-1	CATSRGQAWAFF	TGTGCCACCAGCAGGGGACAGGCTTGGGCTTTCTTT
12	-	TRBV19	-	TRBJ1-2	CASSKGDYGYTF	TGTGCCAGTAGTAAAGGGGATTATGGCTACACCTTC
17	-	TRBV6-2/TRBV6-3	-	TRBJ2-3	CASSYVGLKWGTDTQYF	TGTGCCAGCAGTTACGTGGGCTTAAAGTGGGGCACAGATACGCAGTATTTT
14	-	TRBV27	-	TRBJ1-1	CASSLRRGNTEAFF	TGTGCCAGCAGTCTCAGGCGGGGGAACACTGAAGCTTTCTTT
14	-	TRBV4-3	-	TRBJ1-6	CASSQVAADSPLHF	TGCGCCAGCAGCCAAGTAGCGGCAGACTCACCCCTCCACTTT
13	-	TRBV7-9	TRBD1	TRBJ1-2	CASSSTGLGGYTF	TGTGCCAGCAGCTCGACAGGGTTGGGTGGCTACACCTTC
17	-	TRBV14	TRBD2	TRBJ2-7	CASSPPFGREATYEQYF	TGTGCCAGCAGCCCCCCATTTGGGCGGGAGGCAACCTACGAGCAGTACTTC
14	-	TRBV21-1	-	TRBJ1-2	CASSKREGGYGYTF	TGTGCCAGCAGCAAACGGGAGGGTGGGTATGGCTACACCTTC
14	-	TRBV29-1	TRBD2	TRBJ2-1	CSVDPGLAGNEQFF	TGCAGCGTAGACCCAGGACTAGCGGGCAATGAGCAGTTCTTC
16	once	TRBV6-2/TRBV6-3	TRBD2	TRBJ2-7	CASSTPLSGRTYEQYF	TGTGCCAGCAGTACCCCCCTTAGCGGGAGAACCTACGAGCAGTACTTC
16	-	TRBV3-1/TRBV3-2	TRBD2	TRBJ2-1	CASSQKLAGGYNEQVF	TGTGCCAGCAGCCAGAAACTAGCGGGGGGCTACAATGAGCAGGTCTTC
15	-	TRBV27	-	TRBJ1-1	CASSLSPVPGTEAFF	TGTGCCAGCAGTTTATCTCCGGTCCCGGGGACTGAAGCTTTCTTT
15	-	TRBV5-1	-	TRBJ1-4	CASSPSRGGGEKLFF	TGCGCCAGCAGTCCCAGTCGGGGAGGGGGTGAAAAACTGTTTTTT
14	-	TRBV9	-	TRBJ2-7	CASSETEVALGQYF	TGTGCCAGCAGCGAGACCGAGGTAGCGCTCGGGCAGTACTTC
16	few	TRBV24-1	TRBD1	TRBJ1-1	CATSDGLSGGMTEAFF	TGTGCCACCAGTGATGGGCTTTCAGGGGGCATGACTGAAGCTTTCTTT
15	few	TRBV7-2	-	TRBJ1-5	CASSSGGYSNQPQHF	TGTGCCAGCAGCTCCGGGGGTTATAGCAATCAGCCCCAGCATTTT
15	-	TRBV3-1/TRBV3-2	TRBD1	TRBJ1-2	CASSQLHRGAYGYTF	TGTGCCAGCAGCCAGCTTCACAGGGGCGCCTATGGCTACACCTTC
14	-	TRBV3-1/TRBV3-2	-	TRBJ1-5	CASSQETSNQPQHF	TGTGCCAGCAGCCAAGAAACCAGTAATCAGCCCCAGCATTTT
12	-	TRBV20-1	-	TRBJ2-7	CSASLATYEQYF	TGCAGTGCTAGTCTAGCCACCTACGAGCAGTACTTC
15	few	TRBV10-1	-	TRBJ2-7	CASSATIKGIYEQYF	TGCGCCAGCAGTGCGACCATAAAGGGGATCTACGAGCAGTACTTC
15	once	TRBV9	TRBD1	TRBJ1-2	CASSTRDRGNGGYTF	TGTGCCAGCAGCACCCGGGACAGGGGAAATGGAGGTTACACCTTC
15	-	TRBV19	TRBD2	TRBJ2-7	CASSISGGAPYEQYF	TGTGCCAGTAGTATCAGCGGGGGGGCCCCCTACGAGCAGTACTTC
16	-	TRBV5-1	TRBD1	TRBJ1-1	CASSLRGQGSDTEAFF	TGCGCCAGCAGCTTGAGGGGACAGGGGTCAGACACTGAAGCTTTCTTT
14	few	TRBV21-1	-	TRBJ1-3	CASAQGATGNTIYF	TGTGCCAGCGCTCAGGGGGCTACTGGAAACACCATATATTTT
13	-	TRBV12-3/TRBV12-4	-	TRBJ1-1	CASSFEVNTEAFF	TGTGCCAGCAGTTTTGAGGTCAACACTGAAGCTTTCTTT
14	-	TRBV4-3	-	TRBJ1-3	CASSQEKGDNTIYF	TGCGCCAGCAGCCAAGAAAAGGGGGACAACACCATATATTTT
15	-	TRBV5-4	TRBD1	TRBJ1-3	CASSSQGEGGNTIYF	TGTGCCAGCAGCTCACAGGGGGAAGGTGGAAACACCATATATTTT
15	-	TRBV19	TRBD1	TRBJ2-7	CASSIARGPHYEQYF	TGTGCCAGTAGTATAGCCAGGGGGCCACATTACGAGCAGTACTTC
14	-	TRBV4-3	-	TRBJ1-2	CASSQGGPTYGYTF	TGCGCCAGCAGCCAAGGCGGCCCGACGTATGGCTACACCTTC